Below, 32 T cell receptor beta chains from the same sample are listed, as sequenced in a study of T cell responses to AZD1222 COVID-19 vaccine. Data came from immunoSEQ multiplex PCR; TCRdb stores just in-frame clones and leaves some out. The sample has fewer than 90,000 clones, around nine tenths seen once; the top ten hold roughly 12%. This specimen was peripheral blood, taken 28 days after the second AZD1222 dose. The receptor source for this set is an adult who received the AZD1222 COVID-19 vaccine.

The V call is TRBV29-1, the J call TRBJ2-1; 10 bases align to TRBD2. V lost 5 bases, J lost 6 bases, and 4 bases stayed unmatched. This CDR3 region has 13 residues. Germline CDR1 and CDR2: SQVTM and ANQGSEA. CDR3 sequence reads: CSVFSGGINEQFF. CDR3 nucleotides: TGCAGCGTTTTTAGCGGGGGGATCAATGAGCAGTTCTTC.

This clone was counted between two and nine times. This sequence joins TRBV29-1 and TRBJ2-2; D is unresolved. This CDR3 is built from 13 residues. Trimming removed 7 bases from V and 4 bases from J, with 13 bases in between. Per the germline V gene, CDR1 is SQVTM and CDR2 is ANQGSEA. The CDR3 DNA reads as TGCAGCGCTTCCAGATTATTCACCGGGGAGCTGTTTTTT. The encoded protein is CSASRLFTGELFF.

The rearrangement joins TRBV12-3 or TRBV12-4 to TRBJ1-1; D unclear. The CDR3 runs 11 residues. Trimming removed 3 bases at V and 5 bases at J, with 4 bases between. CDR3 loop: CASSFFTEAFF. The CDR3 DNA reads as TGTGCCAGCAGTTTTTTTACTGAAGCTTTCTTT.

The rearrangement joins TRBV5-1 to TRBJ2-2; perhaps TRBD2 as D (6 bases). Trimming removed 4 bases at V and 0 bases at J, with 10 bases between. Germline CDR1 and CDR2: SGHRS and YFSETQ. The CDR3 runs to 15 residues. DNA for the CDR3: TGCGCCAGCAGCATAAGACTAGCGAACACCGGGGAGCTGTTTTTT. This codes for CASSIRLANTGELFF.

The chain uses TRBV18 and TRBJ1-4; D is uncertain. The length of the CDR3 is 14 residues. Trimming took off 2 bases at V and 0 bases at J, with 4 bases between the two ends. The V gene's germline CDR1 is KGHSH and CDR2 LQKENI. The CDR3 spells CASSPRPTNEKLFF. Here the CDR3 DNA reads TGTGCCAGCTCACCAAGGCCAACTAATGAAAAACTGTTTTTT.

As DNA, the CDR3 is TGTGCCAGCAGCCCGGGGAGGGGCTCCTACAATGAGCAGTTCTTC. Its protein product is CASSPGRGSYNEQFF. The genes are TRBV7-3 and TRBJ2-1, with 7 bases fitting TRBD2. Germline lookup yields CDR1 SGHTA and CDR2 FQGTGA. With V trimmed by 5 bases and J by 0 bases, 4 bases remained unmatched. This CDR3 contains 15 residues.

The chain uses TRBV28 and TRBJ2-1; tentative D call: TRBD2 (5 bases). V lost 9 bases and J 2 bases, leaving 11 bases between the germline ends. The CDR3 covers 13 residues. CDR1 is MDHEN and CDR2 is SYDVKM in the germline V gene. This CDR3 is CASYSGAYNEQFF. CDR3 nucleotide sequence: TGTGCCAGTTATTCCGGGGCCTACAATGAGCAGTTCTTC.

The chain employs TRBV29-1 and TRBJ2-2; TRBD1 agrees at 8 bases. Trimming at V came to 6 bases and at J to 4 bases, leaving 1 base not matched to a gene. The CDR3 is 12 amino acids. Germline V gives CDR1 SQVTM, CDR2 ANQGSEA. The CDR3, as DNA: TGCAGCGTCGACAGGGGCACCGGGGAGCTGTTTTTT. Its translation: CSVDRGTGELFF.

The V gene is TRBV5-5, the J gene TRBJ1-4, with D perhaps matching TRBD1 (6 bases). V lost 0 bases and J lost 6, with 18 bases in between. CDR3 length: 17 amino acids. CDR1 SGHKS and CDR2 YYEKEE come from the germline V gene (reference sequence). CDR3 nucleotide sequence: TGTGCCAGCAGCTTGGCCTTCATGACAGGAGGAGATGAAAAACTGTTTTTT. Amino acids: CASSLAFMTGGDEKLFF.

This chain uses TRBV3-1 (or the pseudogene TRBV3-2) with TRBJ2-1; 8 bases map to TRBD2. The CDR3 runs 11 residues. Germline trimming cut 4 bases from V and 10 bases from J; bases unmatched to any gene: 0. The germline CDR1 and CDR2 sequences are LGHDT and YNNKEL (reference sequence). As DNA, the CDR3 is TGTGCCAGCAGCCGCGGGGGGGAGCAGTTCTTC. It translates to CASSRGGEQFF.

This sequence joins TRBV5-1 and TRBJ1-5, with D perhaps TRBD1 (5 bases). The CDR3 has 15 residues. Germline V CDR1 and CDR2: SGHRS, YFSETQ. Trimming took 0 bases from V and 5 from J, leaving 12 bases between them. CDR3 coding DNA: TGCGCCAGCAGCTTGGTGTCAGGGCTGGATCAGCCCCAGCATTTT. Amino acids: CASSLVSGLDQPQHF.

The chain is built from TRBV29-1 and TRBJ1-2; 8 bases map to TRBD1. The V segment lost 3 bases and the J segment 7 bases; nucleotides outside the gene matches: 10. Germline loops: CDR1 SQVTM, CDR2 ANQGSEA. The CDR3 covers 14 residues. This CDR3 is CSVDGPGQAAGYTF. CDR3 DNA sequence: TGCAGCGTTGACGGCCCGGGACAGGCTGCTGGCTACACCTTC.

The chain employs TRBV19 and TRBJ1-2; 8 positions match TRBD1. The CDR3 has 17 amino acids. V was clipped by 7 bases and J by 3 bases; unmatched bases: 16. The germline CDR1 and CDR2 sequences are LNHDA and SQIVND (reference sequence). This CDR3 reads CASTMSTGGRRDYGYTF. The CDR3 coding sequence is TGTGCCAGTACCATGTCAACAGGGGGACGACGCGACTATGGCTACACCTTC.

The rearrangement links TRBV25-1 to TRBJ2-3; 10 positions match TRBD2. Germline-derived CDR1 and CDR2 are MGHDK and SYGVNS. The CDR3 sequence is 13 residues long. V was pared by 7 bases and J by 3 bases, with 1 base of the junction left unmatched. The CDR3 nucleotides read TGTGCCAGCAAGGGACTAGCGACAGATACGCAGTATTTT. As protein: CASKGLATDTQYF.

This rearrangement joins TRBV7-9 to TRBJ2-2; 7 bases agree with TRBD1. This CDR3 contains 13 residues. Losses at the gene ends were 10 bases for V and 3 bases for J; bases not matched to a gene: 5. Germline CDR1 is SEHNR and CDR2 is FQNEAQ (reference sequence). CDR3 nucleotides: TGTGCCACCCCGGGACAGCACACCGGGGAGCTGTTTTTT. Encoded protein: CATPGQHTGELFF.

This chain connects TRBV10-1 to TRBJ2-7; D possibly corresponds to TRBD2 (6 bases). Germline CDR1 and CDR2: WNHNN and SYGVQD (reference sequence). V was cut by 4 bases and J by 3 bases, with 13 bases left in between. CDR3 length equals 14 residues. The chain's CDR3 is CASSGTAGSYEQYF. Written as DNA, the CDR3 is TGCGCCAGCAGTGGTACTGCGGGAAGCTACGAGCAGTACTTC.

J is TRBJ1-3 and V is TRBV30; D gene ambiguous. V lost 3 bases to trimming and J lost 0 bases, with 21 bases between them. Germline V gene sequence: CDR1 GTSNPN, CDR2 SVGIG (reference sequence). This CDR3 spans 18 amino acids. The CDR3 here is CAWSTLVGLGLSGNTIYF. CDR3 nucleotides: TGTGCCTGGAGCACGCTGGTGGGCCTCGGGCTCTCTGGAAACACCATATATTTT.

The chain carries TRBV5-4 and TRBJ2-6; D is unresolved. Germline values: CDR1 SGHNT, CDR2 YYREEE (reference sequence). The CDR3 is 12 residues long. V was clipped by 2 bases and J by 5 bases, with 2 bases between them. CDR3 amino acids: CASSFWANVLTF. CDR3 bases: TGTGCCAGCAGCTTTTGGGCCAACGTCCTGACTTTC.

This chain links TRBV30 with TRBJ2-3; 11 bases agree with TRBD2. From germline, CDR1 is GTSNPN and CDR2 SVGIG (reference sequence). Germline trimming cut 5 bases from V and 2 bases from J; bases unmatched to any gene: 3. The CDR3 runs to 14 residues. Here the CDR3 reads CAWGTSGYTDTQYF. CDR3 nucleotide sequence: TGTGCCTGGGGGACTAGCGGTTACACAGATACGCAGTATTTT.

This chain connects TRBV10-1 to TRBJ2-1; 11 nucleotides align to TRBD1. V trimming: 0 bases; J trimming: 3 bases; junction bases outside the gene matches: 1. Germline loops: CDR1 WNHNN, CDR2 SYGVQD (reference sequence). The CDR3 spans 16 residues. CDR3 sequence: CASSESGTGGYNEQFF. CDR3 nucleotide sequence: TGCGCCAGCAGTGAGTCTGGGACAGGGGGCTACAATGAGCAGTTCTTC.

This CDR3 is CASSPMPTGSSGNTIYF. The DNA of the CDR3 is TGCGCCAGCAGCCCAATGCCCACAGGGTCCTCTGGAAACACCATATATTTT. This chain uses TRBV4-1 with TRBJ1-3, with D possibly being TRBD1 (6 bases). V was cut by 4 bases and J by 0 bases, with 16 bases left in between. Germline CDR1 and CDR2: MGHRA and YSYEKL. The CDR3 has 17 residues.

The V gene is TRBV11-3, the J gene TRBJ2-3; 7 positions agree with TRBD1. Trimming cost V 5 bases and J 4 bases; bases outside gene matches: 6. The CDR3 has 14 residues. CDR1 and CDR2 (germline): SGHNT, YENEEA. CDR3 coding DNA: TGTGCCAGCAGCCCCGGGCAGGGGGCAGATACGCAGTATTTT. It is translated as CASSPGQGADTQYF.

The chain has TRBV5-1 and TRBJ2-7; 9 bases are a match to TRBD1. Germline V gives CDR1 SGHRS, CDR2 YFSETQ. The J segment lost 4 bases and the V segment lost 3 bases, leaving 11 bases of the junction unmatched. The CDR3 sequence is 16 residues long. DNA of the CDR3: TGCGCCAGCAGCTATCTTACCGGGACAGGGTTTTACGAGCAGTACTTC. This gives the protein CASSYLTGTGFYEQYF.

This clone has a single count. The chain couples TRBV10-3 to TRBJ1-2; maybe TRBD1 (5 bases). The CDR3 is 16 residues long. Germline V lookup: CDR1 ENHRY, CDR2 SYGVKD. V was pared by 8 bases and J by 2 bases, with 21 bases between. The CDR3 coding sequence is TGTGCCATCCCCTCCGGGGCCGACGAAGTCAACTATGGCTACACCTTC. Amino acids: CAIPSGADEVNYGYTF.

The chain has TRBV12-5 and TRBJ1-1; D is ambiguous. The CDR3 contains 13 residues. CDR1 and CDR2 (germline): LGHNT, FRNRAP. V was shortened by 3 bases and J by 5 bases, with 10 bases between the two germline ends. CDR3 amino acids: CASGFEGGTEAFF. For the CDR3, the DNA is TGTGCTAGTGGTTTTGAGGGAGGAACTGAAGCTTTCTTT.

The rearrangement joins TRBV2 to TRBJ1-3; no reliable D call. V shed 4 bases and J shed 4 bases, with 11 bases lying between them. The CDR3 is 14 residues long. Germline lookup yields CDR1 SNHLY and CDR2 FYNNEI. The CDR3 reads CASSGAPGGNTIYF. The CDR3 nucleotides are TGTGCCAGCAGTGGCGCCCCGGGGGGAAACACCATATATTTT.

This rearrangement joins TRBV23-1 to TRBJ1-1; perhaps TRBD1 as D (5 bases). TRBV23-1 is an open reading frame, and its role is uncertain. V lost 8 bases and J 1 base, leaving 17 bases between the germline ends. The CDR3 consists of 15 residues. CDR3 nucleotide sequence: TGCGCCAGCCCCAAGCCAGAGGGACCGAACACTGAAGCTTTCTTT. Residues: CASPKPEGPNTEAFF.

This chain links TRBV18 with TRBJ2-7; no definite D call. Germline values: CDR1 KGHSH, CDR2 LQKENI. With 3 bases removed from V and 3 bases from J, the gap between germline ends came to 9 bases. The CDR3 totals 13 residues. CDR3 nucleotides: TGTGCCAGCTCACCCCGGTGGAACTACGAGCAGTACTTC. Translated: CASSPRWNYEQYF.

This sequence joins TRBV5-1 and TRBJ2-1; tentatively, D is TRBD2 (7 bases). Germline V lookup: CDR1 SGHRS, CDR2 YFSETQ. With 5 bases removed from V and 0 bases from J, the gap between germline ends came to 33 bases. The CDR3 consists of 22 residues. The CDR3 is CASRPRGAGAMMAGYSYNEQFF. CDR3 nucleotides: TGCGCCAGCAGACCTCGGGGGGCAGGGGCTATGATGGCGGGATACTCCTACAATGAGCAGTTCTTC.

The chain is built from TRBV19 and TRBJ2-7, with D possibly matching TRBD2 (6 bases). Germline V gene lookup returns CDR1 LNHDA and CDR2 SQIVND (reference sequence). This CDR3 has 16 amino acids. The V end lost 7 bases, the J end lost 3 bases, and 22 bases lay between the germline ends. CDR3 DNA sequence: TGTGCCAGTACGGGAAACTCCGGGACTCAACACTACGAGCAGTACTTC. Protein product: CASTGNSGTQHYEQYF.

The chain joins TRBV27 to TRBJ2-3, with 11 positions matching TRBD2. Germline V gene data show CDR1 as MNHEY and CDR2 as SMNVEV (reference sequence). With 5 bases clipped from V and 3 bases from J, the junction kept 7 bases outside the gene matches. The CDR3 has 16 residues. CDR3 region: CASSRLTSGETDTQYF. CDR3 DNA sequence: TGTGCCAGCAGTAGGTTGACTAGCGGGGAAACAGATACGCAGTATTTT.

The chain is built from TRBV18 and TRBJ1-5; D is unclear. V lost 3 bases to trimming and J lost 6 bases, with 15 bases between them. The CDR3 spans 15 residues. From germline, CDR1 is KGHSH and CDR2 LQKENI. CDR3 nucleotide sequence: TGTGCCAGCTCACCTTACGGAGGGCAGGTTCAGCCCCAGCATTTT. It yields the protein CASSPYGGQVQPQHF.